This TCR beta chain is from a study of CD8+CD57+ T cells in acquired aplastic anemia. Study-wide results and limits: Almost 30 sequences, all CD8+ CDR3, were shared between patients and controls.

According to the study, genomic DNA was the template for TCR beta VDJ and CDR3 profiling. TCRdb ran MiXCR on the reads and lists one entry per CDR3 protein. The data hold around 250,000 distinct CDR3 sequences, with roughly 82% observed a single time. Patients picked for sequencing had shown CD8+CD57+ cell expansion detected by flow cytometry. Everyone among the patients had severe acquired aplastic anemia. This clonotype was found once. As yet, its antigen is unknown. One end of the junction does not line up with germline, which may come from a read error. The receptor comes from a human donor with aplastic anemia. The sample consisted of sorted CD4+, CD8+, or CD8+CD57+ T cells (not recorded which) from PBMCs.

CDR3 region: CARRRSTEAQFF. The CDR3 DNA follows: TGTGCCAGACGGCGGAGTACGGAGGCCCAGTTCTTT. The rearrangement links TRBV7-9 to TRBJ2-2; D may be TRBD2 (5 bases). Germline V lookup: CDR1 SEHNR, CDR2 FQNEAQ (reference sequence). This CDR3 contains 12 residues. Combining the CDR3 with reference TRBV7-9 and TRBJ2-2 gives the whole variable domain DTGVSQNPRHKITKRGQNVTFRCDPISEHNRLYWYRQTLGQGPEFLTYFQNEAQLEKSRLLSDRFSAERPKGSFSTLEIQRTEQGDSAMYLCARRRSTEAQFFGEGSRLTVL.